These 5 T cell receptor beta chains came from one sample sequenced in a study of blood T cell repertoires in COVID-19. The table came from immunoSEQ multiplex PCR; TCRdb's copy has only in-frame clones and leaves some out. The table has 300,000 to 400,000 clones, over 80% seen once. Sequencing was performed on peripheral blood. The source of these receptors is a young man with COVID-19, enrolled during active disease.

The genes are TRBV7-9 and TRBJ1-2; D gene unclear. V lost 1 base, J lost 4 bases, and 13 bases lay in between. This CDR3 has 15 residues. The germline gives CDR1 SEHNR, CDR2 FQNEAQ (reference sequence). The CDR3 DNA follows: TGTGCCAGCAGCTTAGGCTCGGAAGGAGGCTATGGCTACACCTTC. It yields the protein CASSLGSEGGYGYTF.

The V call is TRBV3-1 (or the pseudogene TRBV3-2), the J call TRBJ1-1; 11 bases are shared with TRBD1. Losses at the gene ends were 4 bases for V and 6 bases for J; bases not matched to a gene: 10. In germline, CDR1 is LGHDT, CDR2 YNNKEL (reference sequence). This CDR3 region has 16 residues. The CDR3 sequence is CASSLRTGGAGAEAFF. CDR3 nucleotide sequence: TGTGCCAGCAGCCTTCGGACAGGGGGCGCGGGGGCTGAAGCTTTCTTT.

The rearrangement uses TRBV19 and TRBJ2-5; 13 bases are a match to TRBD2. The CDR3 totals 16 residues. Looked up from germline, CDR1 is LNHDA and CDR2 is SQIVND (reference sequence). Trimming at V came to 4 bases and at J to 5 bases, leaving 7 bases not matched to a gene. In DNA, the CDR3 is TGTGCCAGTAGTACTTGGACTAGCGGGGGCAGGGAGACCCAGTACTTC. It encodes CASSTWTSGGRETQYF.

This chain joins TRBV15 and TRBJ1-1; 7 bases match TRBD1. With 6 bases clipped from V and 4 bases from J, the junction kept 11 bases outside the gene matches. Germline V lookup: CDR1 LNHNV, CDR2 YYDKDF (reference sequence). This CDR3 is 15 amino acids long. The CDR3 nucleotides are TGTGCCACCAGACCCCGACAGGGCGAGGGCACTGAAGCTTTCTTT. As protein: CATRPRQGEGTEAFF.

The chain is built from TRBV30 and TRBJ2-7; TRBD1 aligns across 7 bases. CDR3 length equals 13 residues. In germline, CDR1 is GTSNPN, CDR2 SVGIG (reference sequence). V dropped 4 bases and J dropped 0; count of bases not matched to a gene: 3. The CDR3 nucleotides are TGTGCCTGGACGCAGGGGGTCTCCTACGAGCAGTACTTC. It codes for CAWTQGVSYEQYF.